This TCR beta chain was recorded in a study of shared clonotypes between healthy human individuals. Study information: The plates for each donor numbered three CD4 naive, three CD4 memory, two CD8 naive and one CD8 memory.

Measured with immunoSEQ multiplex PCR; TCRdb has only the in-frame clones, and not every one. The repertoire holds almost 750,000 clones, with roughly 72% as singletons. Only Caucasian adults living in Nashville, Tennessee served as donors. As to this clone: Its antigen is not known.

J was trimmed by 8 bases and V by 2 bases; bases with no gene match: 8. The CDR3 is made up of 15 amino acids. Germline V gives CDR1 MDHEN, CDR2 SYDVKM. Findings and limits, study-wide: Compared with clonotypes that all four donors shared, non-shared clonotypes had lower generation probabilities.

The J gene is TRBJ1-4, the V gene TRBV28, with 7 bases that match TRBD1. This clonotype originated in a woman aged 25-40 years in good health. Sequences were obtained from memory CD4+ T cells sorted from blood. Indicated subset: CD45RA-negative fraction. CDR3 amino acids: CASSLEGALGEKLFF. For the CDR3, the DNA is TGTGCCAGCAGTTTAGAGGGGGCGCTGGGGGAAAAACTGTTTTTT.